These 24 T cell receptor beta chains originate from one sample sequenced in a study of shared clonotypes between healthy human individuals. CD45RO-negative, CCR7-selected cells formed the naive CD8 fraction, which excluded terminally differentiated effector memory CD45RA+ cells. Here immunoSEQ multiplex PCR was the method, and the copy in TCRdb shows in-frame clones only, minus some. The table includes about 700,000 clones, 92% detected once. Material: naive CD8+ T cells sorted from blood. These receptors all come from a young man in good health.

This clone was seen more than once but under ten times. The rearrangement uses TRBV28 and TRBJ2-2; either TRBD1 or TRBD2 may supply D (6 bases each). V lost 5 bases and J lost 5, with 21 bases in between. The CDR3 consists of 17 residues. Germline V gene data show CDR1 as MDHEN and CDR2 as SYDVKM. The CDR3 here is CASSLPGAQTGTGELFF. For the CDR3, the DNA is TGTGCCAGCAGTCTTCCGGGGGCCCAGACGGGAACCGGGGAGCTGTTTTTT. The complete variable domain, with remaining parts taken from reference TRBV28 and TRBJ2-2, reads DVKVTQSSRYLVKRTGEKVFLECVQDMDHENMFWYRQDPGLGLRLIYFSYDVKMKEKGDIPEGYSVSREKKERFSLILESASTNQTSMYLCASSLPGAQTGTGELFFGEGSRLTVL.

In this sample, this clone turned up a few times. The chain recombines TRBV2 with TRBJ2-5, with TRBD2 matching over 8 bases. The CDR3 consists of 15 residues. Per germline, CDR1 SNHLY and CDR2 FYNNEI. V gave up 5 bases and J gave up 3 bases; unmatched junction bases: 8. This CDR3 is CASSPLRAGEETQYF. The CDR3, as DNA: TGTGCCAGCAGTCCCCTACGAGCGGGAGAAGAGACCCAGTACTTC. Based on the CDR3 plus reference TRBV2 and TRBJ2-5, the full variable domain is EPEVTQTPSHQVTQMGQEVILRCVPISNHLYFYWYRQILGQKVEFLVSFYNNEISEKSEIFDDQFSVERPDGSNFTLKIRSTKLEDSAMYFCASSPLRAGEETQYFGPGTRLLVL.

The chain carries TRBV5-1 and TRBJ2-3; a weak D match, TRBD2 (5 bases). CDR3 length equals 13 residues. Trimming left V 4 bases short and J 4 bases short, with 10 bases between. Germline CDR1 and CDR2: SGHRS and YFSETQ. The CDR3 sequence is CASSQAEADTQYF. The CDR3 nucleotides are TGCGCCAGCAGCCAAGCGGAGGCAGATACGCAGTATTTT. Variable domain in full (rest from reference TRBV5-1 and TRBJ2-3): KAGVTQTPRYLIKTRGQQVTLSCSPISGHRSVSWYQQTPGQGLQFLFEYFSETQRNKGNFPGRFSGRQFSNSRSEMNVSTLELGDSALYLCASSQAEADTQYFGPGTRLTVL.

This chain links TRBV10-1 with TRBJ2-7, with 7 bases aligning to TRBD1. V was clipped by 0 bases and J by 8 bases; unmatched bases: 7. CDR1 is WNHNN, CDR2 SYGVQD, per germline (reference sequence). The CDR3 covers 14 residues. DNA for the CDR3: TGCGCCAGCAGTGAGTCGAAGGGACAGACTAAGCAGTACTTC. Translating it yields CASSESKGQTKQYF.

The chain couples TRBV4-3 to TRBJ2-3; TRBD2 is a possible D gene (5 bases). Germline V gives CDR1 LGHNA, CDR2 YSLEER. The CDR3 is made up of 16 amino acids. V shed 1 base and J shed 2 bases, with 13 bases lying between them. Here the CDR3 reads CASSQVSGTPTDTQYF. CDR3 bases: TGCGCCAGCAGCCAAGTAAGCGGTACTCCCACAGATACGCAGTATTTT.

This clone was seen more than once but under ten times. The gene calls are TRBV4-1 and TRBJ2-7; 15 bases fit TRBD2. With 7 bases clipped from V and 0 bases from J, the junction kept 10 bases outside the gene matches. CDR3 length: 18 amino acids. Looked up from germline, CDR1 is MGHRA and CDR2 is YSYEKL. CDR3 nucleotides: TGCGCCAGCACCCCGGGACTAGCGGGAGGTCCGAGCTCCTACGAGCAGTACTTC. Protein sequence: CASTPGLAGGPSSYEQYF.

The chain is built from TRBV7-9 and TRBJ1-1; D is unresolved. This CDR3 comprises 15 residues. Germline CDR1 and CDR2: SEHNR and FQNEAQ (reference sequence). Trimming took 0 bases from V and 2 from J, leaving 10 bases between them. The CDR3 bases are TGTGCCAGCAGCTTAGCGCTACTGATAAACACTGAAGCTTTCTTT. Translated, it gives CASSLALLINTEAFF.

The rearrangement uses TRBV7-2 and TRBJ2-5, with D uncertain. The germline CDR1 and CDR2 sequences are SGHTA and FQGNSA. Trimming removed 1 base at V and 5 bases at J, with 14 bases between. CDR3 length: 15 amino acids. CDR3 DNA: TGTGCCAGCAGCTTAGTCGGCAGCTCATCGGAGACCCAGTACTTC. Encoded protein: CASSLVGSSSETQYF.

The CDR3 sequence: CASSWEREQFF. CDR3 bases: TGCGCCAGCAGCTGGGAAAGGGAGCAGTTCTTC. This chain connects TRBV5-1 to TRBJ2-1, with unresolved D. The CDR3 extends over 11 amino acids. The germline CDR1 and CDR2 sequences are SGHRS and YFSETQ. V was trimmed by 3 bases and J by 10 bases, leaving 8 bases between them.

V is TRBV19 and J is TRBJ2-1, with no clear D. The CDR3 runs to 16 residues. The ends were cut back, 6 bases at V and 2 bases at J, with 17 bases in the middle. Germline V gene sequence: CDR1 LNHDA, CDR2 SQIVND (reference sequence). The CDR3 DNA follows: TGTGCCAGTAGCCTCCAGGACCTGGAGACCTACAATGAGCAGTTCTTC. Its protein product is CASSLQDLETYNEQFF.

The V gene is TRBV21-1, the J gene TRBJ2-7; whether TRBD2, the table's D call, matches the DNA was not checked. TRBV21-1 is a known pseudogene. The CDR3 extends over 13 amino acids. CDR3 in DNA: TGTGCCAGCAGCAAAGTGGCTACAAAGAGGGTCCACTTC. Its protein product is CASSKVATKRVHF.

The rearrangement links TRBV12-2 to TRBJ1-5. TRBV12-2 is noted as a pseudogene. CDR3 size: 19 residues. CDR3 nucleotides: TGTGCAAGTCGCTTAATAAGCGGGCATGGGAGATGTAGCAATCAGCCCCAGCATTTT. Its protein product is CASRLISGHGRCSNQPQHF.

The J gene is TRBJ1-2, the V gene TRBV9, with 7 bases matching TRBD1. Germline V gene sequence: CDR1 SGDLS, CDR2 YYNGEE. The CDR3 is 18 amino acids. The ends lost 4 bases at V and 4 bases at J; junction bases unmatched: 19. CDR3 nucleotides: TGTGCCAGCAGCTCTAGGCCCCAAGGCCGGGACAGAGCCTATGGCTACACCTTC. Amino acid sequence: CASSSRPQGRDRAYGYTF.

This clone showed up just once. The chain is built from TRBV25-1 and TRBJ2-1, with TRBD2 matching 11 bases. CDR1 is MGHDK and CDR2 is SYGVNS in the germline V gene. Trimming removed 10 bases from V and 8 bases from J; junction bases left unmatched: 7. The CDR3 runs 13 residues. The CDR3 region has the DNA TGTGCCACCTCCCGACTAGCGGGATATGAGCAGTTCTTC. Protein sequence: CATSRLAGYEQFF. Complete variable domain (other parts from reference TRBV25-1 and TRBJ2-1): EADIYQTPRYLVIGTGKKITLECSQTMGHDKMYWYQQDPGMELHLIHYSYGVNSTEKGDLSSESTVSRIRTEHFPLTLESARPSHTSQYLCATSRLAGYEQFFGPGTRLTVL.

The chain uses TRBV19 and TRBJ2-1, with 7 bases aligning to TRBD2. The germline V gene encodes CDR1 LNHDA and CDR2 SQIVND (reference sequence). V gave up 7 bases and J gave up 5 bases; unmatched junction bases: 8. The length of the CDR3 is 14 residues. The CDR3 region is CASTPSGKNNEQFF. CDR3 DNA: TGTGCCAGTACCCCTAGCGGTAAAAACAATGAGCAGTTCTTC.

The genes are TRBV6-1 and TRBJ2-3; possibly TRBD1 for D (6 bases). This CDR3 is 14 amino acids long. CDR1 is MNHNS, CDR2 SASEGT, per germline. The germline V and J ends were trimmed by 6 bases and 12 bases, with 22 bases remaining between them. CDR3 in amino acids: CASSPKGDAPAQYF. The DNA for the CDR3 is TGTGCCAGCAGCCCGAAGGGGGACGCCCCTGCTCAGTATTTT.

The chain combines TRBV30 with TRBJ1-1; no firm D call. Germline values: CDR1 GTSNPN, CDR2 SVGIG (reference sequence). The CDR3 consists of 19 residues. V lost 0 bases, J lost 2 bases, and 25 bases lay in between. The CDR3 is CAWSVRLPGLPPGNTEAFF. CDR3 sequence (DNA): TGTGCCTGGAGTGTACGTCTCCCTGGACTTCCGCCGGGAAACACTGAAGCTTTCTTT.

The chain is built from TRBV11-2 and TRBJ2-3; 7 positions agree with TRBD1. The V gene end was trimmed by 5 bases and the J gene end by 2 bases; junction bases not matched to a gene: 10. The CDR3 has 16 residues. Germline V lookup: CDR1 SGHAT, CDR2 FQNNGV. CDR3 protein: CASSTTGSPDTDTQYF. The CDR3 DNA reads TGTGCCAGCAGCACGACAGGGTCGCCGGACACAGATACGCAGTATTTT.

The chain links TRBV7-9 to TRBJ2-2; 8 bases map to TRBD2. The V gene end was trimmed by 5 bases and the J gene end by 7 bases; junction bases not matched to a gene: 6. The CDR3 length is 14 residues. The V gene's germline CDR1 is SEHNR and CDR2 FQNEAQ (reference sequence). The CDR3: CASSPGLAGGELFF. The CDR3, as DNA: TGTGCCAGCAGCCCCGGACTAGCTGGCGGGGAGCTGTTTTTT.

The rearrangement joins TRBV10-1 to TRBJ2-7; D not resolved. The V gene's germline CDR1 is WNHNN and CDR2 SYGVQD (reference sequence). The CDR3 sequence is 13 residues long. Deletions cut 4 bases from V and 3 bases from J, with 10 bases between. This chain's CDR3 is CASSARLGYEQYF. DNA of the CDR3: TGCGCCAGCAGTGCTAGATTGGGCTACGAGCAGTACTTC.

This clone was observed once. V and J are TRBV5-4 and TRBJ2-7, with D perhaps matching TRBD2 (5 bases). This CDR3 is built from 13 residues. The V gene lost 0 bases and the J gene lost 4 bases, with 8 bases spanning the gap. Germline V CDR1 and CDR2: SGHNT, YYREEE (reference sequence). The CDR3 DNA reads as TGTGCCAGCAGCTTGGGGGCGGGTTACGAGCAGTACTTC. This encodes CASSLGAGYEQYF.

This clone was counted a few times. V is TRBV7-2 and J is TRBJ2-7, with TRBD2 matching 8 bases. The CDR3 spans 15 residues. Germline-derived CDR1 and CDR2 are SGHTA and FQGNSA. J lost 1 base, V lost 1 base, and 3 bases had no gene match. In DNA, the CDR3 is TGTGCCAGCAGCTTAGTCCTAGCGGGTTCCTACGAGCAGTACTTC. It specifies CASSLVLAGSYEQYF.

The chain joins TRBV10-3 to TRBJ1-1, with 7 bases aligning to TRBD1. Trimming cost V 10 bases and J 2 bases; bases outside gene matches: 7. The CDR3 has 13 amino acids. From germline, CDR1 is ENHRY and CDR2 SYGVKD. The CDR3 nucleotides read TGTGCCAGCGGGGGACAGCTAAACACTGAAGCTTTCTTT. Translated, it gives CASGGQLNTEAFF.

The genes are TRBV27 and TRBJ1-1; D gene uncertain. This CDR3 region has 13 residues. V lost 7 bases, J lost 4 bases, and 13 bases lay in between. The germline V gene encodes CDR1 MNHEY and CDR2 SMNVEV (reference sequence). The CDR3 region is CASIQAAGTEAFF. In DNA form, the CDR3 reads TGTGCCAGCATTCAGGCAGCGGGCACTGAAGCTTTCTTT.